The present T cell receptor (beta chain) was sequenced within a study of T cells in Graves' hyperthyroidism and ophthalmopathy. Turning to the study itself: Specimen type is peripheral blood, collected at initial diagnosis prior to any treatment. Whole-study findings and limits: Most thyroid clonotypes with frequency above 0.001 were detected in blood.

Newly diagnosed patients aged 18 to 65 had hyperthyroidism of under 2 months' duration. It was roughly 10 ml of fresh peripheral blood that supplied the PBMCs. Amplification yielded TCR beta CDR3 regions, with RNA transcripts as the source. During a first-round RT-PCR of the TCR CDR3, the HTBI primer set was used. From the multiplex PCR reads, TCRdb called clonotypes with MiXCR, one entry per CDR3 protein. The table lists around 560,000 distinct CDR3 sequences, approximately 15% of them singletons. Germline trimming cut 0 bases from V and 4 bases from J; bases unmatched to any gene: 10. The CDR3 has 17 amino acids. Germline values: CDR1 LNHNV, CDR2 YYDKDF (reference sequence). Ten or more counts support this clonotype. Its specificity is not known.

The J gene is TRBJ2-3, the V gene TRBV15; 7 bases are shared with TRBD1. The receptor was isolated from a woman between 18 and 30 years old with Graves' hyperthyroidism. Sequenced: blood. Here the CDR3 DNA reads TGTGCCACCAGCAGAGAATTAAGGAGACAGGGATCAGATACGCAGTATTTT. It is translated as CATSRELRRQGSDTQYF.